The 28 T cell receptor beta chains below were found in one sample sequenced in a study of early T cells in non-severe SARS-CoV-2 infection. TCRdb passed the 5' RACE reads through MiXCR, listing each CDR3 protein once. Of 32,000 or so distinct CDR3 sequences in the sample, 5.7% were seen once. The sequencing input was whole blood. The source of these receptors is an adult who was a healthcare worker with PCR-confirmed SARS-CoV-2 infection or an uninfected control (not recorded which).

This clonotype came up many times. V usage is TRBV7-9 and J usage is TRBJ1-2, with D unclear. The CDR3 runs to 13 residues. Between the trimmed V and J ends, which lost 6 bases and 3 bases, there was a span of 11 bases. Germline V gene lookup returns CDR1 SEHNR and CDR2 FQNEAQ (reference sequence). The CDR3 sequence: CASSSGEYYGYTF. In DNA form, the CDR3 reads TGTGCCAGCAGTTCCGGGGAGTACTATGGCTACACCTTC.

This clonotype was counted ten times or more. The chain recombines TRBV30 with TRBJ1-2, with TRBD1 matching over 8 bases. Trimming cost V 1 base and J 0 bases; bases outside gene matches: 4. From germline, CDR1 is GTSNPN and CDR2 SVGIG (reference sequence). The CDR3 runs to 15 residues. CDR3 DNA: TGTGCCTGGAGTGGGGTGACAGGGGCTAACTATGGCTACACCTTC. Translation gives CAWSGVTGANYGYTF.

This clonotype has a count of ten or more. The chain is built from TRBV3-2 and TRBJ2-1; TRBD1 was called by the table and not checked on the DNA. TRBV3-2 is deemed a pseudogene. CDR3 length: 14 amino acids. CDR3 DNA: TGTGCCAGCAGCCCCTGGCGGGGCGGCAATGAGCAGTTCTTC. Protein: CASSPWRGGNEQFF.

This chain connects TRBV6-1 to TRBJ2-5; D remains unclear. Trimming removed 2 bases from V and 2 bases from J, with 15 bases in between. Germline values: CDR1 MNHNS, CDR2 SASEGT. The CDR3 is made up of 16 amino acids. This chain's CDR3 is CASSELGTPLQETQYF. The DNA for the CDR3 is TGTGCCAGCAGTGAATTGGGCACTCCACTACAAGAGACCCAGTACTTC.

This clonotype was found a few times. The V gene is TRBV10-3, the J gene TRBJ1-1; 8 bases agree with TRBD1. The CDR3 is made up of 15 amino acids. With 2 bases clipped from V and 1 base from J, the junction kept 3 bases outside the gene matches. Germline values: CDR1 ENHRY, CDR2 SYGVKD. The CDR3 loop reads CAISEGGQGNTEAFF. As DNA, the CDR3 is TGTGCCATCAGTGAGGGTGGACAGGGGAACACTGAAGCTTTCTTT.

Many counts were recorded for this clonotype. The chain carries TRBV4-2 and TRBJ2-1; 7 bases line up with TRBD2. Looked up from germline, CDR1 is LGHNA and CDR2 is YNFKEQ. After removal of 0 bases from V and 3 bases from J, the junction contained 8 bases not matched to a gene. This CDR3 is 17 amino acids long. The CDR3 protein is CASSQDRDYPDYNEQFF. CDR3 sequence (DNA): TGTGCCAGCAGCCAAGATAGGGACTACCCCGACTACAATGAGCAGTTCTTC.

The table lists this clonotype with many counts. CDR3 in amino acids: CASSHSGGGTQYF. The CDR3 DNA reads as TGTGCCAGCAGCCATAGCGGGGGAGGGACCCAGTACTTC. The chain carries TRBV13 and TRBJ2-5; TRBD2 matches 9 bases. The germline V gene has CDR1 PRHDT and CDR2 FYEKMQ (reference sequence). J lost 7 bases, V lost 5 bases, and 5 bases had no gene match. This CDR3 is 13 amino acids long.

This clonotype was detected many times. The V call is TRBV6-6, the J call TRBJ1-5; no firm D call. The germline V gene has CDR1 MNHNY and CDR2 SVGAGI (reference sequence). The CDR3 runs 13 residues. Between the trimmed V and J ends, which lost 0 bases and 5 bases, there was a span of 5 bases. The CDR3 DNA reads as TGTGCCAGCAGTTACTCGTGGTATCAGCCCCAGCATTTT. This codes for CASSYSWYQPQHF.

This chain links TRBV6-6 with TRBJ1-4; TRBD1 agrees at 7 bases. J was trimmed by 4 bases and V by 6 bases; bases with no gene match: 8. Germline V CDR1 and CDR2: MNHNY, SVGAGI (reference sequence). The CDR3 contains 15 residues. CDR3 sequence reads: CASSLRQGFNEKLFF. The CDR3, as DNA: TGTGCCAGCAGCTTAAGACAGGGCTTTAATGAAAAACTGTTTTTT.

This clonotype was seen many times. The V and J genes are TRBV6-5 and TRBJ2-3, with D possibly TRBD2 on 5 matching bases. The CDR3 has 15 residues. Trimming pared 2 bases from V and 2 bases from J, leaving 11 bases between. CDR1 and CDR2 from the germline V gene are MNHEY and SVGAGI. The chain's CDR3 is CASSYGPADTDTQYF. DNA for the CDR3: TGTGCCAGCAGTTACGGGCCAGCGGACACAGATACGCAGTATTTT.

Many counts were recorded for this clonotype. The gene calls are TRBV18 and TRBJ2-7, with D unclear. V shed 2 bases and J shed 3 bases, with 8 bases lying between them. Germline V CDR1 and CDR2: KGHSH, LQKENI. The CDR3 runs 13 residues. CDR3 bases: TGTGCCAGCTCACCAGGTCACCTCTACGAGCAGTACTTC. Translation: CASSPGHLYEQYF.

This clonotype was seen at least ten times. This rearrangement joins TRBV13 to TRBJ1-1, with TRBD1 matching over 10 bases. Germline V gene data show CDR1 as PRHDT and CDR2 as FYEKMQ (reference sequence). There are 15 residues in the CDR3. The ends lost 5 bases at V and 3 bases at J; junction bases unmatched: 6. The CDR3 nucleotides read TGTGCCAGCAGCCCCCTCGGACAGGGGGACACTGAAGCTTTCTTT. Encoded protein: CASSPLGQGDTEAFF.

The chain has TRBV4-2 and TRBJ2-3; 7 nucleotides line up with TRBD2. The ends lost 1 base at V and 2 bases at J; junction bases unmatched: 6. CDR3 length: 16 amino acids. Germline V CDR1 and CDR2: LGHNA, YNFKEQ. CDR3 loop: CASSQGRGINTDTQYF. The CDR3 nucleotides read TGTGCCAGCAGCCAAGGGCGGGGGATAAACACAGATACGCAGTATTTT.

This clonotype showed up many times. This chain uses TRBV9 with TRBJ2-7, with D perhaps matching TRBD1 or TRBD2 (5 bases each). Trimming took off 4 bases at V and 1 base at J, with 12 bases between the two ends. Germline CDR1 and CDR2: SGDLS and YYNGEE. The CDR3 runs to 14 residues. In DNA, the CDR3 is TGTGCCAGCAGCAGGGACGGGGTATCCTACGAGCAGTACTTC. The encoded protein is CASSRDGVSYEQYF.

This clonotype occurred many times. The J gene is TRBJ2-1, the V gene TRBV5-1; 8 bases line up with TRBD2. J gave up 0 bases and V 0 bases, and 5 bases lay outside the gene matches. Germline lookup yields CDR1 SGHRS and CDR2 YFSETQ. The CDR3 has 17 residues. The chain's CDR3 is CASSLALAGGSYNEQFF. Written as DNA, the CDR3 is TGCGCCAGCAGCTTGGCGCTAGCGGGTGGCTCCTACAATGAGCAGTTCTTC.

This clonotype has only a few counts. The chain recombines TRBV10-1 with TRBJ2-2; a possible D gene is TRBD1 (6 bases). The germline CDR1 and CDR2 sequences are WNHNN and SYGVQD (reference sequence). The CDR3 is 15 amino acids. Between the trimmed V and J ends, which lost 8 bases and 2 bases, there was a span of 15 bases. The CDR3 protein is CASARDMVNTGELFF. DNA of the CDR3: TGCGCCAGCGCCCGGGACATGGTAAACACCGGGGAGCTGTTTTTT.

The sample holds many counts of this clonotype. The CDR3 coding sequence is TGTGCCAGCAGCTTGCAGATCCAAGAGACCCAGTACTTC. It yields the protein CASSLQIQETQYF. This chain uses TRBV5-6 with TRBJ2-5; no clear D gene. The CDR3 loop spans 13 amino acids. The germline V and J ends were trimmed by 1 base and 1 base, with 5 bases remaining between them. CDR1 is SGHDT and CDR2 is YYEEEE in the germline V gene.

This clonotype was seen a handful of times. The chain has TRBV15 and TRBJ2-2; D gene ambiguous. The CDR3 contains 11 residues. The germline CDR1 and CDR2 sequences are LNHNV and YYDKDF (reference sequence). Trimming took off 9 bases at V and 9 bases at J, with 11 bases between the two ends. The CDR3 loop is CATQTFRELFF. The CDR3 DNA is TGTGCCACTCAGACGTTCCGGGAGCTGTTTTTT.

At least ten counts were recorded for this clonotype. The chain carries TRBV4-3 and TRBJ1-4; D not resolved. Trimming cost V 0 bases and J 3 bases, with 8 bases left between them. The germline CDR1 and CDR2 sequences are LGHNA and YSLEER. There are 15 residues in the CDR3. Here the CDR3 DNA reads TGCGCCAGCAGCCAAGAAGGACGGCCTAATGAAAAACTGTTTTTT. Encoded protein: CASSQEGRPNEKLFF.

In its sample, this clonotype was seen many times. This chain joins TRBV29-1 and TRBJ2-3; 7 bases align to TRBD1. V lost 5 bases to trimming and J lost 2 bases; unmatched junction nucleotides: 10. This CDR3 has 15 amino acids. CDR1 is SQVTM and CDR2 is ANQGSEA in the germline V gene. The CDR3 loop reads CSVQLTGTYTDTQYF. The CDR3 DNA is TGCAGCGTTCAATTGACAGGGACCTACACAGATACGCAGTATTTT.

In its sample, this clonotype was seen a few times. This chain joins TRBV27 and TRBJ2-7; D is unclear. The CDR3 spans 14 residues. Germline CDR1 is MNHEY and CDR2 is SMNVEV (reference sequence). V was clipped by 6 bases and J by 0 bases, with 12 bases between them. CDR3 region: CASSLDRNSYEQYF. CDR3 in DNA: TGTGCCAGCAGCCTCGACCGTAACTCCTACGAGCAGTACTTC.

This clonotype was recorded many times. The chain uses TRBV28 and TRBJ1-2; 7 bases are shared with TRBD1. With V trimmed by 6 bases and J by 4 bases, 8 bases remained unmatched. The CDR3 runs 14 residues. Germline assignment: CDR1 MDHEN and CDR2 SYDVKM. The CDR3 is CASRPGQRAYGYTF. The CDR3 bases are TGTGCCAGCAGGCCGGGACAGAGGGCCTATGGCTACACCTTC.

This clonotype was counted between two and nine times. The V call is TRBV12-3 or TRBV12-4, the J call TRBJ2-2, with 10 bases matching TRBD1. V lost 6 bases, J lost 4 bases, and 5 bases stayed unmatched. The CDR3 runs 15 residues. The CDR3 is CASSGTGEGTGELFF. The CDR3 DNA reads TGTGCCAGCAGCGGGACAGGGGAAGGCACCGGGGAGCTGTTTTTT.

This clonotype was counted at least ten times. CDR3 sequence (DNA): TGTGCCAGCTCCCGGGACAGCGTATCCTACGAGCAGTACTTC. The encoded protein is CASSRDSVSYEQYF. The chain recombines TRBV18 with TRBJ2-7; 7 bases map to TRBD1. V lost 6 bases, J lost 1 base, and 6 bases stayed unmatched. CDR3 length equals 14 residues. Germline lookup yields CDR1 KGHSH and CDR2 LQKENI.

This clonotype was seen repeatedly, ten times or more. CDR3 amino acids: CSAGPLDGANYGYTF. CDR3 nucleotides: TGCAGCGCTGGCCCCTTAGACGGAGCGAACTATGGCTACACCTTC. The V gene is TRBV29-1, the J gene TRBJ1-2; the D is unclear. V lost 7 bases to trimming and J lost 2 bases, with 20 bases between them. The germline gives CDR1 SQVTM, CDR2 ANQGSEA. This CDR3 spans 15 amino acids.

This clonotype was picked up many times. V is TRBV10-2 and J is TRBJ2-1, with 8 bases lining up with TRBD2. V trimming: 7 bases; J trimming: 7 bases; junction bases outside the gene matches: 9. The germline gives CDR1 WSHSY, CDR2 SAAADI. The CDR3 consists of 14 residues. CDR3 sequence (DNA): TGCGCCAGCACCCCCGGGGGGGGTCGAAATGAGCAGTTCTTC. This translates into CASTPGGGRNEQFF.

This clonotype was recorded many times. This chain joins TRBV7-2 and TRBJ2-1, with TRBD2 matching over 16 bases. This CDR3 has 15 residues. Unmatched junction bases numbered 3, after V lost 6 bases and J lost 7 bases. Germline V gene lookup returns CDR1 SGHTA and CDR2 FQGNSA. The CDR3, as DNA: TGTGCCAGCAGTTCGGGACTAGCGGGGGGGAATGAGCAGTTCTTC. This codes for CASSSGLAGGNEQFF.

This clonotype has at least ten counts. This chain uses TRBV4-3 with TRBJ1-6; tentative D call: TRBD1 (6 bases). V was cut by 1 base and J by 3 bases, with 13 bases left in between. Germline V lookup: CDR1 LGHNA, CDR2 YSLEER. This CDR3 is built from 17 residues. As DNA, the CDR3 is TGCGCCAGCAGCCAAGTTGGGGGGCGCAGCTATAATTCACCCCTCCACTTT. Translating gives CASSQVGGRSYNSPLHF.